Sequencing of this TCR beta chain was carried out in a study of blood T cell repertoires in COVID-19. Study-wide context: Material from acute and convalescent COVID-19 was sourced from the United States, Italy and Spain. T cells, B-cell-depleted T cells, or PBMCs supplied cDNA or gDNA.

In the authors' workflow: Amplification of reference gene primers provided the estimated nucleated cell counts. Sequencing used immunoSEQ multiplex PCR; TCRdb keeps in-frame clones, though not all of them. V, J and clone size are those of that table, while D and trimming were read from the DNA. Altogether 150,000 to 200,000 clones are present, approximately 80% being singletons, with the ten largest covering 9.5% to 11%. This CDR3 is 15 amino acids long. V shed 7 bases, J shed 4 bases, and the junction held 13 bases outside the gene matches. Germline CDR1 and CDR2: SGHRS and YFSETQ. The TCR sequence derives from a man between 45 and 60 years old who had recovered from COVID-19. The sequenced sample consisted of PBMCs or T cells enriched from blood (not recorded which). The chain recombines TRBV5-1 with TRBJ1-2; 7 bases match TRBD1. The CDR3 region is CASGEQGSLSYGYTF. CDR3 nucleotides: TGCGCCAGCGGGGAACAGGGGAGCCTATCCTATGGCTACACCTTC. The variable domain in full, completed from reference TRBV5-1 and TRBJ1-2, reads KAGVTQTPRYLIKTRGQQVTLSCSPISGHRSVSWYQQTPGQGLQFLFEYFSETQRNKGNFPGRFSGRQFSNSRSEMNVSTLELGDSALYLCASGEQGSLSYGYTFGSGTRLTVV.